This T cell receptor (beta chain) was sequenced in a study of identical twins. Of note for this clonotype: As yet, its antigen is unknown.

The junction had 7 bases not matched to a gene; V was cut back by 6 bases and J by 5 bases. Germline CDR1 ENHRY, CDR2 SYGVKD. The CDR3 consists of 14 residues. From the 5' RACE reads, TCRdb called clonotypes with MiXCR, one entry per CDR3 protein. The sample holds about 530,000 distinct CDR3 sequences, approximately 14% seen once. Each donor (without exception) was a healthy Caucasian. The study's findings and limits: Out-of-frame TCR alpha sharing in monozygotic twins exceeded recombination model predictions. Insertions ran lower in abundant cord blood beta clonotypes, though not in memory repertoires. Less excess twin sharing appeared in beta out-of-frame sequences.

These sequences were also reported in another study, on yellow fever vaccine responses in identical twins.

Sequenced material: CD4+ T cells sorted from blood. The chain is built from TRBV10-3 and TRBJ2-3, with TRBD1 matching 8 bases. The sequence was collected from a woman aged 18-29 years in good health. This CDR3 reads CAIRGQAGEDTQYF. The CDR3 DNA is TGTGCCATCAGGGGACAGGCAGGGGAAGATACGCAGTATTTT.